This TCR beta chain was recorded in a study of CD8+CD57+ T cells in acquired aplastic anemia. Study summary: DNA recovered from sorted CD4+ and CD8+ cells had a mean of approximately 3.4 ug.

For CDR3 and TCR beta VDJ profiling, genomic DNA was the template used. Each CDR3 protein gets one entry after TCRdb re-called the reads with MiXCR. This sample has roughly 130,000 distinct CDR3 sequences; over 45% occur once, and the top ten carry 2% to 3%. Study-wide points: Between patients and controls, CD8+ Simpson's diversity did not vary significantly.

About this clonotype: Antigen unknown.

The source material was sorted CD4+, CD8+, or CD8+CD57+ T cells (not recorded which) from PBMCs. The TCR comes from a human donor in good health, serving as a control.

The chain's CDR3 is CASRTENYGYTF. DNA for the CDR3: TGTGCCAGCAGAACAGAGAACTATGGCTACACCTTC. The chain combines TRBV2 with TRBJ1-2; no reliable D call. CDR1 and CDR2 from the germline V gene are SNHLY and FYNNEI. With 6 bases removed from V and 2 bases from J, the gap between germline ends came to 7 bases. The CDR3 covers 12 residues.